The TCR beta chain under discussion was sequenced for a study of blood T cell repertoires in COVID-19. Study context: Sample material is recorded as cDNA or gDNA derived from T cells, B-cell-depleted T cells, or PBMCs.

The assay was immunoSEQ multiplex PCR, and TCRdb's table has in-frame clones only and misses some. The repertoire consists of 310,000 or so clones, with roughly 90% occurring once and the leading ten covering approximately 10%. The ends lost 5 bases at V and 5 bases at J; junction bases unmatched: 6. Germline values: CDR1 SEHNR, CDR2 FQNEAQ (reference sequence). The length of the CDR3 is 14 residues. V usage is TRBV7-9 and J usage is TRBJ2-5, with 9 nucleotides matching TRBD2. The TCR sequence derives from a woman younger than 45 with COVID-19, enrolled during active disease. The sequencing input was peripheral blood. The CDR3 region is CASSQMAGGETQYF. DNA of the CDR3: TGTGCCAGCAGCCAAATGGCGGGAGGGGAGACCCAGTACTTC.